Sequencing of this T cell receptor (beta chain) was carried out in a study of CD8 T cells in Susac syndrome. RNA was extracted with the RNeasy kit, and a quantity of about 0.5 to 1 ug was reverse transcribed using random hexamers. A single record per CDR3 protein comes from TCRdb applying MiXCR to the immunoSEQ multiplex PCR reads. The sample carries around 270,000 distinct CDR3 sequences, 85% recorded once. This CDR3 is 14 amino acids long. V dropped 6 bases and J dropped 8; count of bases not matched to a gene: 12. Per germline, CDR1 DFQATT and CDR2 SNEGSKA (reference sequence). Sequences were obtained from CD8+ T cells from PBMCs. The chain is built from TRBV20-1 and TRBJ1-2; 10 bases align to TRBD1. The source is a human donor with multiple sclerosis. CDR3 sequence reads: CSAEAPGQGFGYTF. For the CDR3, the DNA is TGCAGTGCCGAAGCCCCGGGACAGGGGTTCGGCTACACCTTC.